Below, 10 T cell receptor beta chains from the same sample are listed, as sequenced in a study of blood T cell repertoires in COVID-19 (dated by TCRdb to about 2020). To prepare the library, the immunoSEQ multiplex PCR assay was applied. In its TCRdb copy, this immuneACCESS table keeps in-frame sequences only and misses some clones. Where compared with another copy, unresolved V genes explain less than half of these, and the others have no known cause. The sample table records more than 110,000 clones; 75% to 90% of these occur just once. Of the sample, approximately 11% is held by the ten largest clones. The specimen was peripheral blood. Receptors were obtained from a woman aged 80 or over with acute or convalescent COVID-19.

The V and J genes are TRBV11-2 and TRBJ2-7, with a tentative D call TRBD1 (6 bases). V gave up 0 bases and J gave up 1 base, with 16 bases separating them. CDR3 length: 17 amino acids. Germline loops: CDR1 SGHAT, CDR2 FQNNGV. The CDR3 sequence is CASSLEAPQGRSYEQYF. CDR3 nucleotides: TGTGCCAGCAGCTTAGAAGCCCCACAGGGACGATCCTACGAGCAGTACTTC. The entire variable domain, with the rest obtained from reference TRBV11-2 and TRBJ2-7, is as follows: EAGVAQSPRYKIIEKRQSVAFWCNPISGHATLYWYQQILGQGPKLLIQFQNNGVVDDSQLPKDRFSAERLKGVDSTLKIQPAKLEDSAVYLCASSLEAPQGRSYEQYFGPGTRLTVT.

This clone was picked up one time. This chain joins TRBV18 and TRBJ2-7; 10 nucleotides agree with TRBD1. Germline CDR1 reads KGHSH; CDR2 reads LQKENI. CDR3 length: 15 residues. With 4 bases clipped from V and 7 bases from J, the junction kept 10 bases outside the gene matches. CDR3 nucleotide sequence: TGTGCCAGCTCACAACAGGGACAGGGGACAGGGGAGCAGTACTTC. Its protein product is CASSQQGQGTGEQYF.

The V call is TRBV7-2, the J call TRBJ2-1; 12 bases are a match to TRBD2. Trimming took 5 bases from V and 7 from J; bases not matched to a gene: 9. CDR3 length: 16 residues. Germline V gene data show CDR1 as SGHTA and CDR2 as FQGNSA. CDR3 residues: CASSALAGGPRNEQFF. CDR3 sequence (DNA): TGTGCCAGCAGCGCCCTAGCGGGGGGGCCCAGGAATGAGCAGTTCTTC.

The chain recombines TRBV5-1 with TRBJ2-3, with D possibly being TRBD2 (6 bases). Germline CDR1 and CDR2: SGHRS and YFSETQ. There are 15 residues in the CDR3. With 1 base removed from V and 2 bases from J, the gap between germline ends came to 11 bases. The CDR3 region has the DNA TGCGCCAGCAGCTTGCCCGGGGACTTCACAGATACGCAGTATTTT. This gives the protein CASSLPGDFTDTQYF. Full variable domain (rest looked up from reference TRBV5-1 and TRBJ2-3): KAGVTQTPRYLIKTRGQQVTLSCSPISGHRSVSWYQQTPGQGLQFLFEYFSETQRNKGNFPGRFSGRQFSNSRSEMNVSTLELGDSALYLCASSLPGDFTDTQYFGPGTRLTVL.

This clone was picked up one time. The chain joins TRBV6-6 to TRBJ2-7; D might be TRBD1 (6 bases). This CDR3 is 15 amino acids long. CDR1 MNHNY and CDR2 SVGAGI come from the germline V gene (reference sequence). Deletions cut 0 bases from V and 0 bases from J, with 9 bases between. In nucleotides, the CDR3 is TGTGCCAGCAGTTACTCGGACAGTCCCTCCTACGAGCAGTACTTC. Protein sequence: CASSYSDSPSYEQYF.

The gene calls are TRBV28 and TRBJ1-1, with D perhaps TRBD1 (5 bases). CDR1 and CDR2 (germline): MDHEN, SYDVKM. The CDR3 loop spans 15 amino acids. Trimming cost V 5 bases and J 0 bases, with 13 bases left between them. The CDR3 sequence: CASSQGGQLNTEAFF. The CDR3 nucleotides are TGTGCCAGCAGTCAGGGAGGGCAGTTGAACACTGAAGCTTTCTTT.

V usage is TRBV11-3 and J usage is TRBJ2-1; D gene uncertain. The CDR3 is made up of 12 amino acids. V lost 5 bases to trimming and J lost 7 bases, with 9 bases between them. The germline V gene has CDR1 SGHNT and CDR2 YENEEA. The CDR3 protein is CASSLTRNEQFF. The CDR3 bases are TGTGCCAGCAGCCTGACTCGGAATGAGCAGTTCTTC.

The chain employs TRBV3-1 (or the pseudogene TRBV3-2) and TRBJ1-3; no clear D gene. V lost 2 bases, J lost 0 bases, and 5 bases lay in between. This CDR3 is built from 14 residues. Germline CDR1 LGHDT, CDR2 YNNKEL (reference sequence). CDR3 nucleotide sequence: TGTGCCAGCAGCCAACTTCTCTCTGGAAACACCATATATTTT. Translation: CASSQLLSGNTIYF.

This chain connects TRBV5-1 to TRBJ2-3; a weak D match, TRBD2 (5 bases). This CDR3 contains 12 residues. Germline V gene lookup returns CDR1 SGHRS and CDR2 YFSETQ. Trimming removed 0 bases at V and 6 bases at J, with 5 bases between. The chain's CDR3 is CASSLGEDTQYF. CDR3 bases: TGCGCCAGCAGCTTGGGGGAGGATACGCAGTATTTT.

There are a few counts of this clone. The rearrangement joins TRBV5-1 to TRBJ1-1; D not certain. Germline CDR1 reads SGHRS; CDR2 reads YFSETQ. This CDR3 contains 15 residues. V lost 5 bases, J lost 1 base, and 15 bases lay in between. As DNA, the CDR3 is TGCGCCAGCAGTTCTGTCGGTGGAGCGAACACTGAAGCTTTCTTT. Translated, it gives CASSSVGGANTEAFF.